These 30 T cell receptor beta chains were sequenced from one sample in a study of T cells in Graves' hyperthyroidism and ophthalmopathy. The CDR3 regions of TCR beta were amplified from RNA transcripts. First-round RT-PCR targeting the TCR CDR3 was performed with the HTBI primer set. TCRdb re-called the multiplex PCR reads with MiXCR, one entry per CDR3 protein. The data show hundreds of thousands of distinct CDR3 sequences, 16% seen once. Sequenced input: blood. The origin of the receptors is a woman aged 40 to 49 with Graves' ophthalmopathy.

This clonotype was counted between two and nine times. The J gene is TRBJ2-5, the V gene TRBV4-1; 8 nucleotides agree with TRBD1. Germline V lookup: CDR1 MGHRA, CDR2 YSYEKL. The CDR3 runs to 14 residues. V was clipped by 3 bases and J by 3 bases; unmatched bases: 3. As DNA, the CDR3 is TGCGCCAGCAGCCACCAACAGGGGGAAGAGACCCAGTACTTC. It is translated as CASSHQQGEETQYF.

The V call is TRBV14, the J call TRBJ2-3, with 8 bases aligning to TRBD2. The trim removed 1 base at V and 4 bases at J, leaving 7 bases unmatched. The CDR3 has 16 residues. The germline gives CDR1 SGHDN, CDR2 FVKESK. CDR3 protein: CASSQAAGGISDTQYF. The CDR3 bases are TGTGCCAGCAGCCAAGCCGCGGGGGGAATATCAGATACGCAGTATTTT.

The gene calls are TRBV9 and TRBJ1-6; maybe TRBD1 (5 bases). The CDR3 is 15 amino acids. Germline V gives CDR1 SGDLS, CDR2 YYNGEE. Trimming cost V 3 bases and J 12 bases, with 19 bases left between them. The CDR3 region is CASSGRGNLDKPLHF. The DNA for the CDR3 is TGTGCCAGCAGCGGCCGGGGCAACCTCGATAAACCCCTCCACTTT.

In this sample, this clonotype turned up many times. The genes are TRBV28 and TRBJ2-3, with 8 bases fitting TRBD1. This CDR3 region has 15 residues. Trimming cost V 3 bases and J 2 bases; bases outside gene matches: 4. CDR1 and CDR2 from the germline V gene are MDHEN and SYDVKM. Here the CDR3 DNA reads TGTGCCAGCAGTTTCCGGACAGGGTCCACAGATACGCAGTATTTT. Translating it yields CASSFRTGSTDTQYF.

This clonotype was recorded at least ten times. The chain couples TRBV5-5 to TRBJ2-7; D is perhaps TRBD2 (5 bases). Per the germline V gene, CDR1 is SGHKS and CDR2 is YYEKEE (reference sequence). V was pared by 4 bases and J by 2 bases, with 16 bases between. CDR3 size: 15 residues. CDR3 in amino acids: CASSLEGESPYEQYF. The CDR3 DNA reads TGTGCCAGCAGCCTAGAGGGCGAATCTCCCTACGAGCAGTACTTC.

In this sample, this clonotype turned up a few times. V usage is TRBV27 and J usage is TRBJ1-2; D perhaps matches TRBD1 (5 bases). Trimming cost V 6 bases and J 4 bases, with 24 bases left between them. The V gene's germline CDR1 is MNHEY and CDR2 SMNVEV (reference sequence). This CDR3 has 17 residues. This CDR3 is CASSPRLGAGYGYGYTF. The CDR3 DNA reads TGTGCCAGCAGCCCCCGGCTAGGGGCCGGCTACGGCTATGGCTACACCTTC.

In its sample, this clonotype was seen many times. J is TRBJ2-7 and V is TRBV12-3 or TRBV12-4, with no clear D. Trimming cost V 2 bases and J 2 bases, with 7 bases left between them. The CDR3 runs to 13 residues. In nucleotides, the CDR3 is TGTGCCAGCAGTTTATCCCCTACCTACGAGCAGTACTTC. Translating it yields CASSLSPTYEQYF.

Many counts were recorded for this clonotype. This rearrangement joins TRBV7-8 to TRBJ2-5; 13 bases agree with TRBD2. The CDR3 totals 16 residues. Germline values: CDR1 SGHVS, CDR2 FQNEAQ. Trimming took 0 bases from V and 7 from J; bases not matched to a gene: 5. For the CDR3, the DNA is TGTGCCAGCAGCTTAGCGAGGACTAGCGGGAGTGGGACCCAGTACTTC. This gives the protein CASSLARTSGSGTQYF.

Ten or more counts support this clonotype. This rearrangement joins TRBV2 to TRBJ2-3, with no clear D. Germline V lookup: CDR1 SNHLY, CDR2 FYNNEI. V shed 4 bases and J shed 3 bases, with 5 bases lying between them. The CDR3 has 12 residues. The CDR3 loop reads CASSAETDTQYF. In DNA, the CDR3 is TGTGCCAGCAGTGCAGAGACAGATACGCAGTATTTT.

V is TRBV7-2 and J is TRBJ2-2; 10 bases are a match to TRBD1. The J call is uncertain, as TRBJ1-4 better fits the DNA end. The CDR3 is 16 amino acids. The V gene's germline CDR1 is SGHTA and CDR2 FQGNSA. Here the CDR3 reads CASSSPQGQGMEKLFF. The CDR3 DNA is TGTGCCAGCAGCTCCCCCCAGGGACAGGGGATGGAAAAACTGTTTTTT.

Note on this clonotype: The missing conserved phenylalanine or tryptophan at the end of this CDR3 makes a read error likely. The chain combines TRBV5-1 with TRBJ2-7; 10 bases align to TRBD2. This CDR3 spans 16 amino acids. Germline lookup yields CDR1 SGHRS and CDR2 YFSETQ. V lost 1 base and J lost 5; bases outside the gene matches: 9. DNA of the CDR3: TGCGCCAGCAGCTTGTTGGCTAGCGGGAGTAACCACGAGCAGTACCTC. It specifies CASSLLASGSNHEQYL.

This clonotype has at least ten counts. This chain joins TRBV11-2 and TRBJ2-1; perhaps TRBD2 as D (5 bases). CDR3 length equals 17 residues. Germline values: CDR1 SGHAT, CDR2 FQNNGV. The ends were cut back, 5 bases at V and 4 bases at J, with 21 bases in the middle. CDR3 sequence: CASSPLGARSRYNEQFF. The CDR3 bases are TGTGCCAGCAGCCCGCTGGGAGCCAGGAGTCGTTACAATGAGCAGTTCTTC. The full variable domain, with the rest looked up from reference TRBV11-2 and TRBJ2-1, is EAGVAQSPRYKIIEKRQSVAFWCNPISGHATLYWYQQILGQGPKLLIQFQNNGVVDDSQLPKDRFSAERLKGVDSTLKIQPAKLEDSAVYLCASSPLGARSRYNEQFFGPGTRLTVL.

This clonotype was seen ten or more times. V is TRBV3-1 and J is TRBJ2-3; no clear D gene. Per germline, CDR1 LGHDT and CDR2 YNNKEL (reference sequence). The V end lost 2 bases, the J end lost 6 bases, and 12 bases lay between the germline ends. The CDR3 length is 14 residues. The CDR3 DNA sequence: TGTGCCAGCAGCCAACCCGACACGAGGGATACGCAGTATTTT. It specifies CASSQPDTRDTQYF.

The rearrangement uses TRBV20-1 and TRBJ2-1; D remains unclear. The CDR3 has 16 amino acids. Deletions cut 1 base from V and 0 bases from J, with 13 bases between. Germline loops: CDR1 DFQATT, CDR2 SNEGSKA (reference sequence). The CDR3 DNA sequence: TGCAGTGCTAGAGTACCCCGACTTAGCTCCTACAATGAGCAGTTCTTC. This encodes CSARVPRLSSYNEQFF.

This rearrangement joins TRBV5-1 to TRBJ2-5; D remains ambiguous. Germline assignment: CDR1 SGHRS and CDR2 YFSETQ. The CDR3 runs 15 residues. V was cut by 6 bases and J by 4 bases, with 19 bases left in between. The CDR3 is CASNPLGGVGETQYF. CDR3 DNA sequence: TGCGCCAGCAACCCCCTGGGCGGTGTTGGAGAGACCCAGTACTTC.

The rearrangement links TRBV27 to TRBJ2-1; the match to TRBD1 covers 12 bases. Trimming at V came to 3 bases and at J to 9 bases, leaving 9 bases not matched to a gene. CDR1 is MNHEY and CDR2 is SMNVEV in the germline V gene (reference sequence). The CDR3 consists of 16 residues. CDR3 amino acids: CASSLPPGTGGGEQFF. DNA for the CDR3: TGTGCCAGCAGTTTGCCCCCCGGGACAGGGGGCGGTGAGCAGTTCTTC.

Many counts were recorded for this clonotype. V is TRBV28 and J is TRBJ1-1, with D perhaps matching TRBD1 (5 bases). The CDR3 spans 15 residues. With 6 bases removed from V and 1 base from J, the gap between germline ends came to 15 bases. Germline loops: CDR1 MDHEN, CDR2 SYDVKM. The CDR3 spells CASRRAGGTNTEAFF. As DNA, the CDR3 is TGTGCCAGCAGACGAGCCGGGGGAACGAACACTGAAGCTTTCTTT.

The rearrangement joins TRBV12-3 or TRBV12-4 to TRBJ2-1; possible D gene TRBD2, 5 bases. The ends were cut back, 7 bases at V and 6 bases at J, with 13 bases in the middle. The CDR3 covers 13 residues. CDR3 loop: CASTGLPSNEQFF. The CDR3, as DNA: TGTGCCAGCACCGGACTCCCCTCCAATGAGCAGTTCTTC.

This clonotype was seen repeatedly, ten times or more. The V call is TRBV6-1, the J call TRBJ1-1; a possible D gene is TRBD1 (5 bases). The CDR3 extends over 14 amino acids. Germline lookup yields CDR1 MNHNS and CDR2 SASEGT. V lost 5 bases and J 5 bases, leaving 15 bases between the germline ends. This CDR3 reads CASSSRDGYTEAFF. The CDR3 nucleotides are TGTGCCAGCAGTTCCAGGGATGGTTATACTGAAGCTTTCTTT.

This clonotype was seen at least ten times. The chain uses TRBV11-2 and TRBJ2-3, with a possible D match to TRBD1 (5 bases). The CDR3 totals 15 residues. From germline, CDR1 is SGHAT and CDR2 FQNNGV. V was clipped by 5 bases and J by 1 base, with 13 bases between them. The CDR3 loop is CASSPIRTRTDTQYF. In DNA form, the CDR3 reads TGTGCCAGCAGCCCTATCAGGACACGCACAGATACGCAGTATTTT. Filled out from reference TRBV11-2 and TRBJ2-3, the complete variable domain reads EAGVAQSPRYKIIEKRQSVAFWCNPISGHATLYWYQQILGQGPKLLIQFQNNGVVDDSQLPKDRFSAERLKGVDSTLKIQPAKLEDSAVYLCASSPIRTRTDTQYFGPGTRLTVL.

This chain links TRBV20-1 with TRBJ2-1; 9 bases agree with TRBD1. J lost 2 bases, V lost 8 bases, and 7 bases had no gene match. There are 14 residues in the CDR3. In germline, CDR1 is DFQATT, CDR2 SNEGSKA (reference sequence). Written as DNA, the CDR3 is TGCAGTTTCGACAGACAGGGGGCCTACAATGAGCAGTTCTTC. This encodes CSFDRQGAYNEQFF.

This clonotype showed up many times. The V call is TRBV20-1, the J call TRBJ1-1; TRBD1 is a possible D gene (5 bases). From germline, CDR1 is DFQATT and CDR2 SNEGSKA (reference sequence). The CDR3 covers 16 residues. V was pared by 0 bases and J by 3 bases, with 17 bases between. The CDR3 DNA follows: TGCAGTGCTAGAGATGCCGGGACGACGGTTGACACTGAAGCTTTCTTT. This translates into CSARDAGTTVDTEAFF.

In its sample, this clonotype was seen many times. This CDR3 is CASSAQGRETQYF. The CDR3 DNA reads TGTGCCAGCAGTGCACAGGGACGAGAGACCCAGTACTTC. The chain uses TRBV2 and TRBJ2-5, with D possibly being TRBD1 (6 bases). Germline V CDR1 and CDR2: SNHLY, FYNNEI. This CDR3 contains 13 residues. V was cut by 4 bases and J by 4 bases, with 10 bases left in between. The variable domain in full, with the rest retrieved from reference TRBV2 and TRBJ2-5, is EPEVTQTPSHQVTQMGQEVILRCVPISNHLYFYWYRQILGQKVEFLVSFYNNEISEKSEIFDDQFSVERPDGSNFTLKIRSTKLEDSAMYFCASSAQGRETQYFGPGTRLLVL.

This clonotype has more than one count but fewer than ten. This chain uses TRBV19 with TRBJ1-5; D is uncertain. Trimming took 7 bases from V and 2 from J, leaving 6 bases between them. CDR1 is LNHDA and CDR2 is SQIVND in the germline V gene (reference sequence). This CDR3 spans 12 amino acids. The CDR3 region is CASKSGNQPQHF. CDR3 nucleotides: TGTGCCAGTAAATCTGGCAATCAGCCCCAGCATTTT.

In its sample, this clonotype was seen a few times. The rearrangement joins TRBV27 to TRBJ2-7; 10 bases map to TRBD1. This CDR3 has 16 residues. Germline CDR1 and CDR2: MNHEY and SMNVEV (reference sequence). V lost 7 bases, J lost 2 bases, and 11 bases stayed unmatched. The CDR3 loop is CASTSITGTGAYEQYF. CDR3 sequence (DNA): TGTGCCAGCACTTCAATCACCGGGACAGGGGCCTACGAGCAGTACTTC.

This clonotype has more than one count but fewer than ten. The junction differs from germline at one of its ends, possibly a read error. This chain joins TRBV7-7 and TRBJ2-5, with 8 bases fitting TRBD1. CDR3 length: 14 amino acids. Germline-derived CDR1 and CDR2 are SSHAT and FNYEAQ (reference sequence). The CDR3 reads CASSWTGLGETQYF. CDR3 bases: TGTGCTAGCAGCTGGACAGGGCTCGGAGAGACCCAGTACTTC.

The V call is TRBV28, the J call TRBJ2-2, with TRBD1 matching 8 bases. The CDR3 length is 16 residues. The germline gives CDR1 MDHEN, CDR2 SYDVKM. Trimming removed 5 bases from V and 1 base from J; junction bases left unmatched: 6. This CDR3 reads CASSRPGTGNTGELFF. The CDR3 DNA is TGTGCCAGCAGTCGTCCCGGGACAGGGAACACCGGGGAGCTGTTTTTT.

This clonotype was detected only a few times. This chain connects TRBV18 to TRBJ1-6, with D unclear. CDR1 KGHSH and CDR2 LQKENI come from the germline V gene. The ends were cut back, 2 bases at V and 9 bases at J, with 14 bases in the middle. This CDR3 spans 15 amino acids. The CDR3, as DNA: TGTGCCAGCTCACCAGGCAGATTAAACATTTCACCCCTCCACTTT. Its translation is CASSPGRLNISPLHF.

The chain is built from TRBV14 and TRBJ2-3; D tentatively fits TRBD1 or TRBD2 (5 bases each). CDR1 and CDR2 from the germline V gene are SGHDN and FVKESK. This CDR3 spans 17 amino acids. V lost 0 bases and J 4 bases, leaving 17 bases between the germline ends. CDR3 nucleotides: TGTGCCAGCAGCCAAGAAAAGTATACGGGACGGGCAGATACGCAGTATTTT. This sequence encodes CASSQEKYTGRADTQYF.

This clonotype has a count of ten or more. The chain joins TRBV27 to TRBJ1-1; the D gene is possibly TRBD1 (5 bases). The V gene's germline CDR1 is MNHEY and CDR2 SMNVEV (reference sequence). The V and J ends lost 1 base and 0 bases respectively, with 18 bases between them. The CDR3 is made up of 18 amino acids. CDR3 bases: TGTGCCAGCAGTTTATTTCGGATGGGACGGTTAATGAACACTGAAGCTTTCTTT. This gives the protein CASSLFRMGRLMNTEAFF.